The present T cell receptor beta chain was sequenced within a study of cytomegalovirus exposure and HLA in healthy donors. This table comes from immunoSEQ multiplex PCR, and its TCRdb copy is limited to in-frame clones, with some not included. In the table there are about 200,000 clones, 75% to 90% of which are singletons. On this clone itself: Antigen unknown.

Trimming left V 7 bases short and J 8 bases short, with 14 bases between. Germline V gives CDR1 SNHLY, CDR2 FYNNEI. The CDR3 consists of 13 residues. Study outcomes and limitations: CMV antigen specificity of a few CMV-associated chains was confirmed in vitro.

It was the approximately 130-subject validation cohort, separate from the 666-subject first cohort, to which the donors belonged. V usage is TRBV2 and J usage is TRBJ1-4; D remains ambiguous. The sample comprised PBMCs. The receptor was isolated from a woman under 30 in good health and CMV-seronegative. CDR3 bases: TGTGCCAGCATGGGCGGCAATCTCGAAAAACTGTTTTTT. It specifies CASMGGNLEKLFF.